What follows are 20 T cell receptor beta chains derived from one specimen sequenced in a study of early T cells in non-severe SARS-CoV-2 infection. From the 5' RACE reads, TCRdb called clonotypes with MiXCR, one entry per CDR3 protein. The sample comprises under 70,000 distinct CDR3 sequences, roughly 10% of which are singletons, and 3% to 4.5% rests with the top ten. The sample comprised whole blood. These receptors all stem from an adult who was a healthcare worker with PCR-confirmed SARS-CoV-2 infection or an uninfected control (not recorded which).

This clonotype was seen just once. This rearrangement joins TRBV6-5 to TRBJ2-2; 10 bases line up with TRBD2. From germline, CDR1 is MNHEY and CDR2 SVGAGI. The CDR3 contains 15 residues. With 6 bases clipped from V and 6 bases from J, the junction kept 7 bases outside the gene matches. CDR3 nucleotides: TGTGCCAGCAGACCCGGGACTAGCGTTCCCGGGGAGCTGTTTTTT. This codes for CASRPGTSVPGELFF.

There are many counts of this clonotype. The chain links TRBV29-1 to TRBJ2-5, with D perhaps assigned TRBD1 or TRBD2 (5 bases each). CDR1 and CDR2 from the germline V gene are SQVTM and ANQGSEA. This CDR3 region has 10 residues. V lost 5 bases, J lost 11 bases, and 12 bases lay in between. The CDR3 here is CSVRDVEQYF. The DNA of the CDR3 is TGCAGCGTTAGGGACGTGGAGCAGTACTTC.

This chain joins TRBV18 and TRBJ2-5; D unclear. V was trimmed by 6 bases and J by 1 base, leaving 9 bases between them. CDR3 length: 13 residues. The germline gives CDR1 KGHSH, CDR2 LQKENI. CDR3 sequence reads: CASSPGSQETQYF. Written as DNA, the CDR3 is TGTGCCAGCTCTCCCGGCTCCCAAGAGACCCAGTACTTC. The full variable domain, with the rest looked up from reference TRBV18 and TRBJ2-5, is NAGVMQNPRHLVRRRGQEARLRCSPMKGHSHVYWYRQLPEEGLKFMVYLQKENIIDESGMPKERFSAEFPKEGPSILRIQQVVRGDSAAYFCASSPGSQETQYFGPGTRLLVL.

The J gene is TRBJ1-2, the V gene TRBV20-1, with TRBD1 identical over 7 bases. Germline CDR1 DFQATT, CDR2 SNEGSKA (reference sequence). J gave up 2 bases and V 1 base, and 16 bases lay outside the gene matches. The CDR3 totals 18 residues. The CDR3 here is CSARASGQSRGSNYGYTF. The CDR3 DNA follows: TGCAGTGCTAGAGCCTCGGGACAGTCTCGCGGGAGCAACTATGGCTACACCTTC.

This clonotype has a count of ten or more. The rearrangement uses TRBV12-3 or TRBV12-4 and TRBJ2-1, with no clear D. The germline V and J ends were trimmed by 4 bases and 9 bases, with 10 bases remaining between them. This CDR3 region has 12 residues. DNA for the CDR3: TGTGCCAGCAGTTCCAATTGGGGTGAGCAGTTCTTC. Its protein product is CASSSNWGEQFF.

The chain carries TRBV11-2 and TRBJ2-5; possible D gene TRBD2, 7 bases. Germline lookup yields CDR1 SGHAT and CDR2 FQNNGV. This CDR3 comprises 16 residues. V was pared by 3 bases and J by 2 bases, with 16 bases between. As DNA, the CDR3 is TGTGCCAGCAGCTTCGGTAGGGGGGGGCCGCAAGAGACCCAGTACTTC. Amino acid sequence: CASSFGRGGPQETQYF. Full variable domain (outside the CDR3, taken from reference TRBV11-2 and TRBJ2-5): EAGVAQSPRYKIIEKRQSVAFWCNPISGHATLYWYQQILGQGPKLLIQFQNNGVVDDSQLPKDRFSAERLKGVDSTLKIQPAKLEDSAVYLCASSFGRGGPQETQYFGPGTRLLVL.

This clonotype was seen ten or more times. The chain combines TRBV14 with TRBJ2-7, with D perhaps assigned TRBD1 or TRBD2 (5 bases each). Germline-derived CDR1 and CDR2 are SGHDN and FVKESK. Trimming took 4 bases from V and 6 from J, leaving 13 bases between them. CDR3 length: 13 residues. CDR3 amino acids: CASSRSGPGEQYF. DNA of the CDR3: TGTGCCAGCAGCCGTTCGGGACCTGGCGAGCAGTACTTC. The variable domain in full, completed from reference TRBV14 and TRBJ2-7, reads EAGVTQFPSHSVIEKGQTVTLRCDPISGHDNLYWYRRVMGKEIKFLLHFVKESKQDESGMPNNRFLAERTGGTYSTLKVQPAELEDSGVYFCASSRSGPGEQYFGPGTRLTVT.

This clonotype was recorded many times. The chain has TRBV3-1 and TRBJ1-5; D might be TRBD1 (6 bases). Trimming left V 0 bases short and J 1 base short, with 10 bases between. Germline CDR1 and CDR2: LGHDT and YNNKEL (reference sequence). CDR3 length: 16 amino acids. CDR3 sequence: CASSQDSGVSNQPQHF. CDR3 nucleotides: TGTGCCAGCAGCCAAGATTCAGGGGTGAGCAATCAGCCCCAGCATTTT. The whole variable domain, remainder taken from reference TRBV3-1 and TRBJ1-5, is DTAVSQTPKYLVTQMGNDKSIKCEQNLGHDTMYWYKQDSKKFLKIMFSYNNKELIINETVPNRFSPKSPDKAHLNLHINSLELGDSAVYFCASSQDSGVSNQPQHFGDGTRLSIL.

A few counts support this clonotype. The chain is built from TRBV20-1 and TRBJ2-3, with D perhaps matching TRBD1 or TRBD2 (6 bases each). The CDR3 extends over 16 amino acids. The V gene's germline CDR1 is DFQATT and CDR2 SNEGSKA (reference sequence). Trimming removed 1 base from V and 0 bases from J, with 14 bases in between. The CDR3 is CSARGWGAESTDTQYF. The CDR3 DNA follows: TGCAGTGCTAGAGGGTGGGGGGCGGAAAGCACAGATACGCAGTATTTT.

This chain connects TRBV19 to TRBJ2-7; D is possibly TRBD2 (6 bases). Germline loops: CDR1 LNHDA, CDR2 SQIVND (reference sequence). The CDR3 is 13 amino acids. The ends were cut back, 7 bases at V and 6 bases at J, with 16 bases in the middle. CDR3 in amino acids: CASKGSEGLEQYF. The DNA of the CDR3 is TGTGCCAGTAAGGGATCGGAGGGTCTCGAGCAGTACTTC.

This clonotype was seen at least ten times. V gene TRBV6-1 combines with J gene TRBJ1-2; tentative D call: TRBD1 (5 bases). Trimming cost V 1 base and J 8 bases, with 14 bases left between them. Germline V lookup: CDR1 MNHNS, CDR2 SASEGT. This CDR3 comprises 14 residues. The CDR3 region has the DNA TGTGCCAGCAGTGAAGAGGGCACAGGAGGAGGCTACACCTTC. This encodes CASSEEGTGGGYTF.

The chain employs TRBV7-9 and TRBJ2-7; D call uncertain. The CDR3 consists of 12 residues. The V gene lost 4 bases and the J gene lost 3 bases, with 7 bases spanning the gap. CDR1 is SEHNR, CDR2 FQNEAQ, per germline (reference sequence). Here the CDR3 reads CASSSVLYEQYF. In DNA, the CDR3 is TGTGCCAGCAGCTCTGTACTCTACGAGCAGTACTTC.

The chain joins TRBV12-3 or TRBV12-4 to TRBJ1-3, with TRBD1 matching over 7 bases. Trimming removed 3 bases from V and 8 bases from J; junction bases left unmatched: 13. CDR3 length: 16 residues. The CDR3 DNA reads as TGTGCCAGCAGTTTCCAACAGGGGTCCGGCCCGGACACCATATATTTT. Its translation: CASSFQQGSGPDTIYF.

This clonotype was found once. The chain recombines TRBV11-3 with TRBJ2-1; D is perhaps TRBD2 (5 bases). V gave up 1 base and J gave up 7 bases, with 5 bases separating them. This CDR3 is built from 12 residues. Germline CDR1 is SGHNT and CDR2 is YENEEA. DNA for the CDR3: TGTGCCAGCAGCTTAGCGGGGAATGAGCAGTTCTTC. Amino acid sequence: CASSLAGNEQFF.

The chain is built from TRBV12-3 or TRBV12-4 and TRBJ1-3; D is ambiguous. V lost 4 bases and J 0 bases, leaving 10 bases between the germline ends. The CDR3 sequence is 15 residues long. CDR3 amino acids: CASSSRRPSGNTIYF. Here the CDR3 DNA reads TGTGCCAGCAGTTCGAGGCGACCCTCTGGAAACACCATATATTTT.

This clonotype was observed a handful of times. The gene calls are TRBV5-4 and TRBJ2-3; TRBD2 matches 9 bases. CDR1 and CDR2 from the germline V gene are SGHNT and YYREEE (reference sequence). The ends lost 4 bases at V and 3 bases at J; junction bases unmatched: 9. The CDR3 spans 16 residues. CDR3 bases: TGTGCCAGCAGCCCCGCCGGCGGGAGGGCTACAGATACGCAGTATTTT. Its protein is CASSPAGGRATDTQYF.

In its sample, this clonotype was seen many times. V gene TRBV7-3 combines with J gene TRBJ2-1; 12 bases map to TRBD2. CDR1 and CDR2 (germline): SGHTA, FQGTGA. With V trimmed by 0 bases and J by 5 bases, 11 bases remained unmatched. CDR3 size: 19 residues. The CDR3 DNA reads TGTGCCAGCAGCTTAACGCCTAGGAGACTAGCGGGGGTTAACAATGAGCAGTTCTTC. Amino acid sequence: CASSLTPRRLAGVNNEQFF.

The chain has TRBV29-1 and TRBJ2-7; 8 bases are a match to TRBD1. Losses at the gene ends were 7 bases for V and 5 bases for J; bases not matched to a gene: 7. The germline gives CDR1 SQVTM, CDR2 ANQGSEA. The CDR3 totals 12 residues. The CDR3 DNA reads TGCAGCGCTGGACAGGGTCGCGACGAGCAGTACTTC. Encoded protein: CSAGQGRDEQYF.

This clonotype has more than one count but fewer than ten. V and J are TRBV6-5 and TRBJ2-3, with a weak D call TRBD2 (6 bases). The V and J ends lost 6 bases and 5 bases respectively, with 12 bases between them. Germline loops: CDR1 MNHEY, CDR2 SVGAGI. The CDR3 runs 13 residues. The CDR3 loop is CASRAGFGDTQYF. Here the CDR3 DNA reads TGTGCCAGCAGGGCGGGATTCGGAGATACGCAGTATTTT.

The sample holds many counts of this clonotype. The rearrangement links TRBV29-1 to TRBJ1-4; D may be TRBD1 (5 bases). V lost 2 bases and J lost 7, with 11 bases in between. The CDR3 is 13 residues long. The germline V gene encodes CDR1 SQVTM and CDR2 ANQGSEA. The CDR3 DNA reads as TGCAGCGTTGAAAAAGGAGACAGTGAAAAACTGTTTTTT. It specifies CSVEKGDSEKLFF.